These T cell receptor beta chains were read from a single sample in a study of blood T cell repertoires in COVID-19. Profiled with immunoSEQ multiplex PCR; TCRdb holds only in-frame clones, not every one. There are some 400,000 clones in the sample; more than 75% occur only once, and 1.1% lies in the top ten. The specimen sequenced was peripheral blood. Receptor source: a human donor with acute or convalescent COVID-19. The donor label of this sample is uncertain. CDR3s include the opening cysteine and the closing phenylalanine or tryptophan. Each record gives: V gene, clone size, D gene, J gene, CDR3 DNA, CDR3 protein. D genes are given only for firm matches. Size is stated for part of the rows, as once, few or many counts, or as a class when the clone is expanded.

v_call: TRBV6-2/TRBV6-3
clone_size: -
d_call: TRBD2
j_call: TRBJ2-7
cdr3_nt: TGTGCCAGCAGTCCCCCGACTAGCGGGAGGGCCTACGAGCAGTACTTC
cdr3_aa: CASSPPTSGRAYEQYF

v_call: TRBV5-5
clone_size: -
d_call: -
j_call: TRBJ1-1
cdr3_nt: TGTGCCAGCAGCTTGCTTGGGAGCGGAAACACTGAAGCTTTCTTT
cdr3_aa: CASSLLGSGNTEAFF

v_call: TRBV19
clone_size: few
d_call: TRBD2
j_call: TRBJ2-7
cdr3_nt: TGTGCCAGTAGTATTTGGACTAGCGGATCCTACGAGCAGTACTTC
cdr3_aa: CASSIWTSGSYEQYF

v_call: TRBV19
clone_size: once
d_call: -
j_call: TRBJ2-4
cdr3_nt: TGTGCCAGTAGTACGGTAGCCAAAAACATTCAGTACTTC
cdr3_aa: CASSTVAKNIQYF

v_call: TRBV5-1
clone_size: -
d_call: -
j_call: TRBJ1-4
cdr3_nt: TGCGCCAGCAGCTTGGGCGGGAAAGGCGGATATGAAAAACTGTTTTTT
cdr3_aa: CASSLGGKGGYEKLFF

v_call: TRBV11-2
clone_size: -
d_call: -
j_call: TRBJ2-6
cdr3_nt: TGTGCCAGCAGCTTAAGGAGTGCGGCCAACGTCCTGACTTTC
cdr3_aa: CASSLRSAANVLTF

v_call: TRBV28
clone_size: once
d_call: -
j_call: TRBJ1-5
cdr3_nt: TGTGCCAGCAGTCTAAGGGGCTACCAGCCCCAGCATTTT
cdr3_aa: CASSLRGYQPQHF

v_call: TRBV4-1
clone_size: -
d_call: -
j_call: TRBJ2-1
cdr3_nt: TGCGCCAGCAGCTTACGACAGTCTTCGAGCTCCTACAATGAGCAGTTCTTC
cdr3_aa: CASSLRQSSSSYNEQFF

v_call: TRBV9
clone_size: -
d_call: TRBD1
j_call: TRBJ1-1
cdr3_nt: TGTGCCAGCAGCGGCTCAGGGGGTTACACTGAAGCTTTCTTT
cdr3_aa: CASSGSGGYTEAFF

v_call: TRBV9
clone_size: -
d_call: -
j_call: TRBJ1-1
cdr3_nt: TGTGCCAGCAGCTTGCTCGGGGGGAGCACTGAAGCTTTCTTT
cdr3_aa: CASSLLGGSTEAFF

v_call: TRBV4-2
clone_size: -
d_call: TRBD1
j_call: TRBJ1-1
cdr3_nt: TGTGCCAGCAGCCAAGGACAGGGGGCGGACAAAATAGCTTTCTTT
cdr3_aa: CASSQGQGADKIAFF

v_call: TRBV3-1/TRBV3-2
clone_size: -
d_call: TRBD1
j_call: TRBJ1-6
cdr3_nt: TGTGCCAGCAGCCAAAACAACAGGGGGCAACCCCTCCACTTT
cdr3_aa: CASSQNNRGQPLHF

v_call: TRBV19
clone_size: -
d_call: TRBD2
j_call: TRBJ2-2
cdr3_nt: TGTGCCAGTAGTACTGCTAGCGGATACACCGGGGAGCTGTTTTTT
cdr3_aa: CASSTASGYTGELFF

v_call: TRBV11-2
clone_size: -
d_call: TRBD1
j_call: TRBJ1-1
cdr3_nt: TGTGCCAGCAGCTCTCGACAGGGCTCATCTTCGAACACTGAAGCTTTCTTT
cdr3_aa: CASSSRQGSSSNTEAFF

v_call: TRBV11-2
clone_size: -
d_call: TRBD2
j_call: TRBJ2-3
cdr3_nt: TGTGCCAGCAGCTTAGATCTCCTTAGCGGGAGGTTTGATACGCAGTATTTT
cdr3_aa: CASSLDLLSGRFDTQYF

v_call: TRBV7-6
clone_size: -
d_call: -
j_call: TRBJ1-6
cdr3_nt: TGTGCCAGCAGCTTAGGCGATGTTTCACCCCTCCACTTT
cdr3_aa: CASSLGDVSPLHF

v_call: TRBV27
clone_size: once
d_call: TRBD2
j_call: TRBJ2-1
cdr3_nt: TGTGCCAGCAGTTTAAGGCCGGGACTAGCTGATGAGCAGTTCTTC
cdr3_aa: CASSLRPGLADEQFF

v_call: TRBV6-2/TRBV6-3
clone_size: -
d_call: -
j_call: TRBJ2-1
cdr3_nt: TGTGCCAGCAGTTACGACGGTAGCGGTCCGTGGAATGAGCAGTTCTTC
cdr3_aa: CASSYDGSGPWNEQFF

v_call: TRBV25-1
clone_size: -
d_call: TRBD2
j_call: TRBJ2-7
cdr3_nt: TGTGCCAGCGGGGGGGACCCCTCTCCCTACGAGCAGTACTTC
cdr3_aa: CASGGDPSPYEQYF

v_call: TRBV28
clone_size: once
d_call: TRBD1
j_call: TRBJ1-2
cdr3_nt: TGTGCCACCGAGAACAGGGGAGGCTATGGCTACACCTTC
cdr3_aa: CATENRGGYGYTF

v_call: TRBV2
clone_size: -
d_call: TRBD1
j_call: TRBJ2-1
cdr3_nt: TGTGCCAGCAGTCGAAACTTCGGACAGGGGGCAATCAATGAGCAGTTCTTC
cdr3_aa: CASSRNFGQGAINEQFF

v_call: TRBV6-5
clone_size: -
d_call: -
j_call: TRBJ1-2
cdr3_nt: TGTGCCAGCAGTTTGGACAGCTATGGCTACACCTTC
cdr3_aa: CASSLDSYGYTF

v_call: TRBV2
clone_size: -
d_call: TRBD1
j_call: TRBJ2-5
cdr3_nt: TGTGCCAGAACCGGGACAGGTGGAAGGGAGACCCAGTACTTC
cdr3_aa: CARTGTGGRETQYF

v_call: TRBV6-5
clone_size: -
d_call: -
j_call: TRBJ2-5
cdr3_nt: TGTGCCAGCAGAGGCGGCAGACAAGAGACCCAGTACTTC
cdr3_aa: CASRGGRQETQYF

v_call: TRBV9
clone_size: -
d_call: TRBD2
j_call: TRBJ2-3
cdr3_nt: TGTGCCAGCAGCGATTCTGGACTAGCGGGACCAGATACGCAGTATTTT
cdr3_aa: CASSDSGLAGPDTQYF

v_call: TRBV6-1
clone_size: few
d_call: -
j_call: TRBJ1-6
cdr3_nt: TGTGCCAGCAGTGCGCGCGGGGGGACCGGGGCAAATTCACCCCTCCACTTT
cdr3_aa: CASSARGGTGANSPLHF

v_call: TRBV28
clone_size: -
d_call: TRBD1
j_call: TRBJ2-4
cdr3_nt: TGTGCCAGCAGTACCGGACAGGGGAAAAACATTCAGTACTTC
cdr3_aa: CASSTGQGKNIQYF

v_call: TRBV2
clone_size: -
d_call: TRBD1
j_call: TRBJ1-1
cdr3_nt: TGTGCCAGCAGTGACTTGACAGGGGGCAATAAGGCTTTCTTT
cdr3_aa: CASSDLTGGNKAFF

v_call: TRBV10-3
clone_size: -
d_call: -
j_call: TRBJ1-4
cdr3_nt: TGTGCCATCAGTTCGACAGATGCTGATGAAAAACTGTTTTTT
cdr3_aa: CAISSTDADEKLFF

v_call: TRBV7-9
clone_size: -
d_call: TRBD1
j_call: TRBJ1-1
cdr3_nt: TGTGCCAGCAGCACGGACAGGATGTACACTGAAGCTTTCTTT
cdr3_aa: CASSTDRMYTEAFF

v_call: TRBV5-8
clone_size: -
d_call: -
j_call: TRBJ1-5
cdr3_nt: TGTGCCAGCAGCTGGCAGGGCTATAGCAATCAGCCCCAGCATTTT
cdr3_aa: CASSWQGYSNQPQHF

v_call: TRBV10-3
clone_size: -
d_call: TRBD1
j_call: TRBJ1-1
cdr3_nt: TGTGCCATCAGTGAGGAACAGGGGATCACTGAAGCTTTCTTT
cdr3_aa: CAISEEQGITEAFF

v_call: TRBV7-9
clone_size: -
d_call: -
j_call: TRBJ1-1
cdr3_nt: TGTGCCAGCAGCTCCCAGATGAACACTGAAGCTTTCTTT
cdr3_aa: CASSSQMNTEAFF

v_call: TRBV12-3/TRBV12-4
clone_size: -
d_call: TRBD1
j_call: TRBJ1-2
cdr3_nt: TGTGCCAGCAGTTTCGACAGGGTGAATGGCTACACCTTC
cdr3_aa: CASSFDRVNGYTF

v_call: TRBV28
clone_size: -
d_call: -
j_call: TRBJ2-3
cdr3_nt: TGTGCCAGCAGGACGCCTTTGGGCGCCACAGATACGCAGTATTTT
cdr3_aa: CASRTPLGATDTQYF

v_call: TRBV21-1
clone_size: -
d_call: -
j_call: TRBJ2-7
cdr3_nt: TGTGCCAGCGCCCGCGGGAAAGACGAGCAGTACTTC
cdr3_aa: CASARGKDEQYF

v_call: TRBV7-8
clone_size: -
d_call: -
j_call: TRBJ2-1
cdr3_nt: TGTGCCAGCAGCTATAGTCAGGTGGGGCACAATGAGCAGTTCTTC
cdr3_aa: CASSYSQVGHNEQFF

v_call: TRBV27
clone_size: -
d_call: -
j_call: TRBJ2-7
cdr3_nt: TGTGCCAGCAGTTTATCTGTACTAGCCTACGAGCAGTACTTC
cdr3_aa: CASSLSVLAYEQYF

v_call: TRBV10-2
clone_size: few
d_call: -
j_call: TRBJ1-1
cdr3_nt: TGCGCCAGCAGTGACCCAGGGGAACGAGGGGCCACTGAAGCTTTCTTT
cdr3_aa: CASSDPGERGATEAFF